Reported below is one TCR beta chain. Its matching antigen is unknown. The germline V gene has CDR1 MGHRA and CDR2 YSYEKL. Trimming at V came to 1 base and at J to 5 bases, leaving 11 bases not matched to a gene. The length of the CDR3 is 18 residues. This entry comes from a study of post-analysis software for immune sequencing data. Study-wide context: Recorded disease courses covered relapsing-remitting, secondary progressive and progressive-relapsing multiple sclerosis. Some patients had no subtype annotation. Notes on the study in general: Controls' normalized Chao1 diversity significantly exceeded that of multiple sclerosis patients. The authors found that F measure strongly co-clustered same-batch samples. Included in a set of five TRBV segments more frequent in patients than controls were TRBV5-6, TRBV5-1 and TRBV20-1.

TCR beta cDNA libraries included unique molecular identifiers. The yield from about 1 to 10 million T cells was 500,000 or so cDNA molecules in total. From the PCR reads, TCRdb called clonotypes with MiXCR, one entry per CDR3 protein. The sample comprises about 760,000 distinct CDR3 sequences, 25% to 30% of which are singletons, and around 0.55% rests with the top ten. The sequencing input was blood. The chain combines TRBV4-1 with TRBJ2-5, with 12 bases that match TRBD1. This TCR was sampled from a girl under 18 with multiple sclerosis. The DNA of the CDR3 is TGCGCCAGCAGCCAAGGGGAGGGGACAGGGGGCCGCTTGGAGACCCAGTACTTC. Its protein is CASSQGEGTGGRLETQYF.